Listed here are 19 T cell receptor beta chains from one sample, sequenced in a study of shared T cell receptors in the human thymus. Data came from immunoSEQ multiplex PCR; TCRdb stores just in-frame clones and leaves some out. The sample lists hundreds of thousands of clones, approximately 83% occurring once. The data also belong to a second study, concerning human thymus T cells.

Specimen: thymocytes. These receptors came from a girl under three years old with a congenital heart defect.

This chain connects TRBV7-4 to TRBJ1-1, with D perhaps matching TRBD1 (5 bases). This CDR3 is built from 14 residues. Germline assignment: CDR1 SGHVT and CDR2 SQSDAQ. Deletions cut 6 bases from V and 2 bases from J, with 13 bases between. CDR3 DNA: TGTGCCAGCAGACCTAGACAGAAAAACACTGAAGCTTTCTTT. It encodes CASRPRQKNTEAFF. Filled out from reference TRBV7-4 and TRBJ1-1, the complete variable domain reads GAGVSQSPRYKVAKRGRDVALRCDSISGHVTLYWYRQTLGQGSEVLTYSQSDAQRDKSGRPSGRFSAERPERSVSTLKIQRTEQGDSAVYLCASRPRQKNTEAFFGQGTRLTVV.

The chain combines TRBV11-3 with TRBJ1-1; D might be TRBD1 (6 bases). The germline V gene encodes CDR1 SGHNT and CDR2 YENEEA. V lost 5 bases and J lost 1, with 11 bases in between. The CDR3 covers 14 residues. CDR3 sequence: CASSPQGTNTEAFF. CDR3 nucleotides: TGTGCCAGCAGCCCACAGGGCACGAACACTGAAGCTTTCTTT.

This chain connects TRBV5-1 to TRBJ1-2; 10 bases align to TRBD1. The CDR3 has 16 residues. With V trimmed by 4 bases and J by 4 bases, 10 bases remained unmatched. Germline V gives CDR1 SGHRS, CDR2 YFSETQ. The CDR3, as DNA: TGCGCCAGCAGCCGGGGGGACAGGGGTTCCCCCTATGGCTACACCTTC. The encoded protein is CASSRGDRGSPYGYTF.

The chain joins TRBV28 to TRBJ1-2; D is undetermined. Deletions cut 8 bases from V and 8 bases from J, with 9 bases between. CDR1 is MDHEN and CDR2 is SYDVKM in the germline V gene. The CDR3 loop spans 10 amino acids. As DNA, the CDR3 is TGTGCCAGCCGTGAGGGAGGCTACACCTTC. This encodes CASREGGYTF.

The chain recombines TRBV2 with TRBJ2-5; D is uncertain. The J call may be wrong; the DNA end is better matched by TRBJ2-7. This CDR3 is 15 amino acids long. The germline CDR1 and CDR2 sequences are SNHLY and FYNNEI. CDR3 nucleotide sequence: TGTGCCAGCAGTGATAACGCAGGCCCAACCTACGAGCAGTACTTC. This sequence encodes CASSDNAGPTYEQYF.

V and J are TRBV4-2 and TRBJ2-5; no reliable D call. V was trimmed by 5 bases and J by 7 bases, leaving 14 bases between them. CDR1 LGHNA and CDR2 YNFKEQ come from the germline V gene. The CDR3 consists of 13 residues. Written as DNA, the CDR3 is TGTGCCAGCAGCGCATTACGAAAGAGGACCCAGTACTTC. Residues: CASSALRKRTQYF.

The chain combines TRBV14 with TRBJ1-1; TRBD1 matches at 7 bases. The junction had 7 bases not matched to a gene; V was cut back by 0 bases and J by 0 bases. Germline values: CDR1 SGHDN, CDR2 FVKESK. The CDR3 has 17 amino acids. The CDR3 sequence is CASSQDGTDLMNTEAFF. The CDR3 DNA reads TGTGCCAGCAGCCAAGATGGGACAGACCTGATGAACACTGAAGCTTTCTTT. The variable domain in full, with the rest retrieved from reference TRBV14 and TRBJ1-1, is EAGVTQFPSHSVIEKGQTVTLRCDPISGHDNLYWYRRVMGKEIKFLLHFVKESKQDESGMPNNRFLAERTGGTYSTLKVQPAELEDSGVYFCASSQDGTDLMNTEAFFGQGTRLTVV.

In this sample, this clone turned up a few times. The chain employs TRBV4-2 and TRBJ1-2; the D gene is possibly TRBD1 (5 bases). CDR3 size: 16 residues. The germline CDR1 and CDR2 sequences are LGHNA and YNFKEQ. V lost 4 bases and J 0 bases, leaving 15 bases between the germline ends. CDR3 in DNA: TGTGCCAGCAGCCCGATAACAGGACTAGCTAACTATGGCTACACCTTC. It specifies CASSPITGLANYGYTF.

This clone has more than one count but fewer than ten. The CDR3, as DNA: TGTGCCAGCAGCCATTCGACAGGCTCGTCCTACAATGAGCAGTTCTTC. The encoded protein is CASSHSTGSSYNEQFF. V gene TRBV5-5 combines with J gene TRBJ2-1; D may be TRBD1 (6 bases). The germline V and J ends were trimmed by 4 bases and 1 base, with 15 bases remaining between them. CDR3 length: 16 residues. Germline CDR1 is SGHKS and CDR2 is YYEKEE (reference sequence).

This clone was observed a single time. The chain is built from TRBV7-8 and TRBJ1-1, with a possible D match to TRBD1 (6 bases). This CDR3 contains 18 residues. Trimming pared 0 bases from V and 1 base from J, leaving 18 bases between. Germline V CDR1 and CDR2: SGHVS, FQNEAQ. Here the CDR3 DNA reads TGTGCCAGCAGCTTAGCACGGATAGGGCAGGGGAAGAACACTGAAGCTTTCTTT. This gives the protein CASSLARIGQGKNTEAFF.

The V call is TRBV2, the J call TRBJ1-5; TRBD1 aligns across 8 bases. This CDR3 region has 16 residues. Germline V gene data show CDR1 as SNHLY and CDR2 as FYNNEI. Germline trimming cut 5 bases from V and 7 bases from J; bases unmatched to any gene: 13. The CDR3 coding sequence is TGTGCCAGCAGTCAAGGAGGACAGGGTTTATGGCAGCCCCAGCATTTT. As protein: CASSQGGQGLWQPQHF.

The chain carries TRBV5-1 and TRBJ1-1; 7 bases map to TRBD1. CDR1 is SGHRS and CDR2 is YFSETQ in the germline V gene. The V segment lost 1 base and the J segment 6 bases; nucleotides outside the gene matches: 9. This CDR3 contains 15 residues. CDR3 nucleotides: TGCGCCAGCAGCTTGCACAGGACAGGTGGGCCTGAAGCTTTCTTT. It translates to CASSLHRTGGPEAFF.

The chain has TRBV6-1 and TRBJ1-2; maybe TRBD1 (6 bases). Germline values: CDR1 MNHNS, CDR2 SASEGT. The V end lost 1 base, the J end lost 1 base, and 16 bases lay between the germline ends. The CDR3 runs to 17 residues. The CDR3 region is CASSEETGGGHNYGYTF. The CDR3, as DNA: TGTGCCAGCAGTGAAGAAACGGGGGGGGGCCATAACTATGGCTACACCTTC.

The chain uses TRBV11-3 and TRBJ2-1, with 8 bases identical to TRBD1. The CDR3 runs to 12 residues. V lost 4 bases and J lost 9; bases outside the gene matches: 2. Germline CDR1 SGHNT, CDR2 YENEEA. As DNA, the CDR3 is TGTGCCAGCAGCTATACAGGGGGTGAGCAGTTCTTC. Translated, it gives CASSYTGGEQFF.

As concerns this clone: Its ends do not fully match the called genes, so a read error is possible. The chain links TRBV5-5 to TRBJ2-5, with D possibly being TRBD1 or TRBD2 (5 bases each). Germline V CDR1 and CDR2: SGHKS, YYEKEE (reference sequence). The CDR3 spans 15 residues. The CDR3 DNA reads as TGTGCCAGCAGTTTGGGACGGACCCGCGGGGAGACCCAGTACTTC. Translated: CASSLGRTRGETQYF.

The CDR3 region has the DNA TGTGCCAGCTCACCGGGGGGGGACAACCATGAGCAGTTCTTC. Its protein is CASSPGGDNHEQFF. This chain links TRBV18 with TRBJ2-1; D may be TRBD2 (7 bases). Germline assignment: CDR1 KGHSH and CDR2 LQKENI. V lost 3 bases to trimming and J lost 8 bases, with 14 bases between them. This CDR3 spans 14 amino acids.

The chain combines TRBV10-1 with TRBJ1-4; 7 positions agree with TRBD1. The CDR3 is 14 residues long. V lost 2 bases to trimming and J lost 8 bases; unmatched junction nucleotides: 5. The germline gives CDR1 WNHNN, CDR2 SYGVQD (reference sequence). The CDR3 loop reads CASSETGAGEKLFF. The CDR3 coding sequence is TGCGCCAGCAGTGAGACAGGGGCTGGGGAAAAACTGTTTTTT.

V is TRBV6-4 and J is TRBJ1-1; weak D call: TRBD1 (5 bases). CDR1 and CDR2 from the germline V gene are MRHNA and SNTAGT. This CDR3 contains 18 residues. The germline V and J ends were trimmed by 3 bases and 5 bases, with 25 bases remaining between them. The CDR3 loop is CASSDKGGDPRGGTEAFF. The DNA for the CDR3 is TGTGCCAGCAGTGATAAGGGAGGGGATCCCCGGGGGGGGACTGAAGCTTTCTTT.

This clone occurred a few times. CDR3 nucleotide sequence: TGTGCCAGCAGCTTAGCTGGAGCAACTAATGAAAAACTGTTTTTT. Residues: CASSLAGATNEKLFF. V and J are TRBV7-9 and TRBJ1-4; D is undetermined. The V and J ends lost 0 bases and 0 bases respectively, with 5 bases between them. Germline lookup yields CDR1 SEHNR and CDR2 FQNEAQ (reference sequence). The CDR3 is 15 residues long.